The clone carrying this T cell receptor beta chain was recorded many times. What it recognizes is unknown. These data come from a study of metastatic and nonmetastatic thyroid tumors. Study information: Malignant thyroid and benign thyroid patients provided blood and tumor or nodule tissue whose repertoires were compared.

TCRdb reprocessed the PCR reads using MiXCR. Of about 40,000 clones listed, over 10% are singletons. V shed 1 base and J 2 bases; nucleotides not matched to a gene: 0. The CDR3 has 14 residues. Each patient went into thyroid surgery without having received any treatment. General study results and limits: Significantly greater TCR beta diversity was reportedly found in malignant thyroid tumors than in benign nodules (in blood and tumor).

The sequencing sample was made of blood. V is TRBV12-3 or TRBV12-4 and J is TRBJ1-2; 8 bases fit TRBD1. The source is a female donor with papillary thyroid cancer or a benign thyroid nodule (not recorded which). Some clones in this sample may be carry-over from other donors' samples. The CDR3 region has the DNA TGTGCCAGCAGTTTAGGGACAGGGAACTATGGCTACACCTTC. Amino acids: CASSLGTGNYGYTF.